This TCR beta chain came from a study of cytomegalovirus exposure and HLA in healthy donors. Study-level findings and limits: Cytomegalovirus status was reportedly diagnosed by the classifier with high specificity and sensitivity.

As to this clone: As yet, its antigen is unknown.

The repertoire was sequenced with immunoSEQ multiplex PCR; TCRdb's copy has only in-frame clones and lacks some. The data hold around 140,000 clones, with approximately 92% observed a single time. CDR3 length: 14 amino acids. V lost 2 bases, J lost 0 bases, and 7 bases lay in between. CDR1 and CDR2 from the germline V gene are MNHNY and SVGAGI (reference sequence). This TCR came from a woman between 18 and 30 years old in good health and CMV-seronegative. Input material: PBMCs. The genes are TRBV6-6 and TRBJ1-2; unclear D gene. CDR3 in amino acids: CASSYRQTNYGYTF. CDR3 coding DNA: TGTGCCAGCAGTTACCGCCAGACTAACTATGGCTACACCTTC.